The clone carrying this T cell receptor beta chain was counted only a few times. Antigen specificity is unknown. Assay used: immunoSEQ multiplex PCR; TCRdb lists only in-frame clones, some missing. This sample has 2,000 or so clones; around 89% occur once, and the top ten carry approximately 6.3%. This entry belongs to a study of T cells and Merkel cell carcinoma outcomes. Overall study results and limits: Reportedly, T-cell repertoire with density predicts Merkel cell carcinoma outcomes.

CDR3 length equals 16 residues. CDR1 MDHEN and CDR2 SYDVKM come from the germline V gene. J lost 5 bases, V lost 2 bases, and 9 bases had no gene match. Sequenced material: tumor tissue from Merkel cell carcinoma. The J gene is TRBJ2-5, the V gene TRBV28, with 9 positions matching TRBD1. The clonotype originates from a human donor with Merkel cell carcinoma. The CDR3 region has the DNA TGTGCCAGCAGTTTACTTTTACAGGGGGCTGGGGAGACCCAGTACTTC. Translated: CASSLLLQGAGETQYF.